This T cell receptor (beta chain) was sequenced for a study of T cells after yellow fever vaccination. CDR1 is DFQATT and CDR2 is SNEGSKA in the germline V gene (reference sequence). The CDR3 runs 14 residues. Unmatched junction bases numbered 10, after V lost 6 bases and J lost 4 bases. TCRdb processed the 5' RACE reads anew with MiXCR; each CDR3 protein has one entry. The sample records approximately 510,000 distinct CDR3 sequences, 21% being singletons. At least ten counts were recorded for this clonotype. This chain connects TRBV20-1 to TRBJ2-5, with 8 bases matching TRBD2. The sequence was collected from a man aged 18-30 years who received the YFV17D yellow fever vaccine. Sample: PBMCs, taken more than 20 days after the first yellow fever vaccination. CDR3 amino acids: CSAAGGYLRETQYF. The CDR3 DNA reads TGCAGTGCGGCGGGGGGATATTTGCGAGAGACCCAGTACTTC.